This TCR beta chain was identified in a study of OX40 agonist ivuxolimab in advanced cancers. On the study more broadly: Roughly two fifths of patients had received prior checkpoint inhibitor therapy. Study-level findings and limits: Undetermined was the antigen specificity of the expanded peripheral T cells.

V lost 0 bases, J lost 2 bases, and 7 bases lay in between. Germline V gives CDR1 SGHTA, CDR2 FQGNSA. This CDR3 comprises 14 residues. This clone occurred once. Its specificity is not known. Produced via immunoSEQ multiplex PCR; TCRdb's table is partial and in-frame only. The sample contains 7,000 to 9,000 clones, about 88% of which appear only once. The chain joins TRBV7-2 to TRBJ1-1; D not certain. This specimen consisted of CD4+ or CD8+ T cells sorted from blood, obtained in a trial of the OX40 agonist ivuxolimab. The sequence derives from an adult with an advanced solid tumor such as melanoma, head and neck, liver or kidney cancer. CDR3 in DNA: TGTGCCAGCAGCTTAGCAGGTATTAACACTGAAGCTTTCTTT. Protein product: CASSLAGINTEAFF.